These 16 T cell receptor beta chains were all obtained from the same sample, sequenced in a study of CD8+CD57+ T cells in acquired aplastic anemia. Genomic DNA, the template, was used for profiling of the TCR beta VDJ and CDR3. TCRdb re-called the reads with MiXCR, one entry per CDR3 protein. The sample has around 64,000 distinct CDR3 sequences, over 45% seen once. Sequencing used sorted CD4+, CD8+, or CD8+CD57+ T cells (not recorded which) from PBMCs. These receptors were obtained from a human donor in good health, serving as a control.

The V call is TRBV7-9, the J call TRBJ2-7; no clear D gene. V was pared by 7 bases and J by 6 bases, with 10 bases between. The CDR3 length is 11 residues. Germline CDR1 reads SEHNR; CDR2 reads FQNEAQ (reference sequence). The CDR3 here is CASMAGLEQYF. CDR3 in DNA: TGTGCCAGCATGGCCGGGCTCGAGCAGTACTTC.

V and J are TRBV15 and TRBJ1-4; 7 bases align to TRBD1. Trimming took 4 bases from V and 6 from J; bases not matched to a gene: 8. Looked up from germline, CDR1 is LNHNV and CDR2 is YYDKDF (reference sequence). The CDR3 runs 15 residues. Here the CDR3 DNA reads TGTGCCACCAGCAATCAAAGGGACAGACATGAAAAACTGTTTTTT. Encoded protein: CATSNQRDRHEKLFF.

This clonotype came up once. DNA for the CDR3: TGCAGCGTTGATTTGGTAAACACTGAAGCTTTCTTT. Translating gives CSVDLVNTEAFF. The chain links TRBV29-1 to TRBJ1-1; no firm D call. The CDR3 is made up of 12 amino acids. V lost 3 bases and J lost 2, with 7 bases in between. Germline lookup yields CDR1 SQVTM and CDR2 ANQGSEA. The full variable domain, completed using reference TRBV29-1 and TRBJ1-1, is SAVISQKPSRDICQRGTSLTIQCQVDSQVTMMFWYRQQPGQSLTLIATANQGSEATYESGFVIDKFPISRPNLTFSTLTVSNMSPEDSSIYLCSVDLVNTEAFFGQGTRLTVV.

The chain uses TRBV9 and TRBJ2-7; 8 nucleotides agree with TRBD1. CDR1 and CDR2 (germline): SGDLS, YYNGEE. The CDR3 spans 14 residues. V lost 3 bases to trimming and J lost 2 bases; unmatched junction nucleotides: 4. CDR3 nucleotide sequence: TGTGCCAGCAGCGCGACAGGGGTAGCCTACGAGCAGTACTTC. Translation: CASSATGVAYEQYF.

The rearrangement joins TRBV12-3 or TRBV12-4 to TRBJ2-1; tentatively, D is TRBD1 (6 bases). The V gene lost 5 bases and the J gene lost 8 bases, with 19 bases spanning the gap. The CDR3 spans 15 residues. Here the CDR3 DNA reads TGTGCCAGCAGTCAGGCGGACAGTGGTTTGGATGAGCAGTTCTTC. It is translated as CASSQADSGLDEQFF.

The gene calls are TRBV15 and TRBJ2-1, with 14 bases aligning to TRBD2. This CDR3 is built from 16 residues. V lost 1 base and J lost 7; bases outside the gene matches: 3. Germline CDR1 and CDR2: LNHNV and YYDKDF (reference sequence). The CDR3 DNA is TGTGCCACCAGCAGAGGACTAGCGGGGGGGTATAATGAGCAGTTCTTC. Translation gives CATSRGLAGGYNEQFF.

The chain combines TRBV19 with TRBJ2-7; maybe TRBD2 (6 bases). This CDR3 has 14 amino acids. Germline V gives CDR1 LNHDA, CDR2 SQIVND (reference sequence). V was cut by 3 bases and J by 2 bases, with 11 bases left in between. CDR3 protein: CASSIRAGTYEQYF. The CDR3 DNA reads as TGTGCCAGTAGTATTCGCGCGGGAACCTACGAGCAGTACTTC.

This clonotype occurred many times. This chain connects TRBV5-1 to TRBJ1-4, with TRBD1 as a possible D gene (6 bases). CDR3 length equals 13 residues. V lost 4 bases and J 8 bases, leaving 12 bases between the germline ends. Germline CDR1 is SGHRS and CDR2 is YFSETQ. Here the CDR3 DNA reads TGCGCCAGCAGCATGGGGGGCCGAGAAAAACTGTTTTTT. Protein sequence: CASSMGGREKLFF.

This sequence joins TRBV7-9 and TRBJ1-5; D unresolved. The CDR3 contains 15 residues. Trimming took off 1 base at V and 3 bases at J, with 10 bases between the two ends. Germline values: CDR1 SEHNR, CDR2 FQNEAQ (reference sequence). The CDR3 reads CASSLVPRVNQPQHF. The CDR3 region has the DNA TGTGCCAGCAGCTTAGTTCCGCGGGTCAATCAGCCCCAGCATTTT.

This clonotype was observed at least ten times. The V call is TRBV28, the J call TRBJ1-2, with D unclear. Germline V lookup: CDR1 MDHEN, CDR2 SYDVKM. The CDR3 totals 12 residues. The germline V and J ends were trimmed by 4 bases and 4 bases, with 7 bases remaining between them. CDR3 in amino acids: CASSSGSYGYTF. In DNA form, the CDR3 reads TGTGCCAGCAGTTCCGGATCCTATGGCTACACCTTC.

CDR3 loop: CASSESPKTGASTEAFF. The DNA for the CDR3 is TGTGCCAGCAGTGAATCTCCCAAAACAGGGGCAAGCACTGAAGCTTTCTTT. V is TRBV25-1 and J is TRBJ1-1, with 7 bases lining up with TRBD1. V was pared by 1 base and J by 4 bases, with 12 bases of the junction left unmatched. The germline gives CDR1 MGHDK, CDR2 SYGVNS. The CDR3 is 17 residues long.

The count of this clonotype is one. V and J are TRBV19 and TRBJ1-2; maybe TRBD1 (6 bases). Between the trimmed V and J ends, which lost 3 bases and 4 bases, there was a span of 21 bases. Per germline, CDR1 LNHDA and CDR2 SQIVND (reference sequence). CDR3 size: 17 residues. The CDR3, as DNA: TGTGCCAGTAGTATCGACGGACAGCGGAGGTTTTCCTATGGCTACACCTTC. This sequence encodes CASSIDGQRRFSYGYTF.

This clonotype has just a few counts. One end of the junction fails to match germline, which may point to a read error. CDR3 sequence (DNA): TGCGCCAGCAGCCCATACAGGGGTAAAGATGAAAAACTGTTTTTT. It yields the protein CASSPYRGKDEKLFF. The rearrangement links TRBV11-2 to TRBJ1-4, with 7 bases lining up with TRBD1. The CDR3 covers 15 residues. CDR1 SGHAT and CDR2 FQNNGV come from the germline V gene.

The chain couples TRBV4-1 to TRBJ2-3; D is possibly TRBD2 (6 bases). Trimming removed 6 bases at V and 2 bases at J, with 18 bases between. The CDR3 consists of 16 residues. From germline, CDR1 is MGHRA and CDR2 YSYEKL. CDR3 protein: CASRARRGTVTDTQYF. CDR3 DNA: TGCGCCAGCAGAGCTCGACGGGGGACGGTCACAGATACGCAGTATTTT.

The V gene is TRBV11-1, the J gene TRBJ2-7, with no clear D. V lost 6 bases and J 2 bases, leaving 20 bases between the germline ends. Germline CDR1 is SGHAT and CDR2 is FQDESV (reference sequence). CDR3 size: 16 residues. The CDR3 nucleotides read TGTGCCAGCAGTCGTCTTAATGGGCCGTCCCCCTACGAGCAGTACTTC. It specifies CASSRLNGPSPYEQYF.

The DNA for the CDR3 is TGTGCCAGCAGCTTAGTGGAGGGGATGAACACTGAAGCTTTCTTT. Amino acids: CASSLVEGMNTEAFF. The chain combines TRBV7-9 with TRBJ1-1, with D possibly being TRBD1 (5 bases). The germline V gene encodes CDR1 SEHNR and CDR2 FQNEAQ (reference sequence). The CDR3 runs 15 residues. Trimming took 1 base from V and 0 from J, leaving 9 bases between them.